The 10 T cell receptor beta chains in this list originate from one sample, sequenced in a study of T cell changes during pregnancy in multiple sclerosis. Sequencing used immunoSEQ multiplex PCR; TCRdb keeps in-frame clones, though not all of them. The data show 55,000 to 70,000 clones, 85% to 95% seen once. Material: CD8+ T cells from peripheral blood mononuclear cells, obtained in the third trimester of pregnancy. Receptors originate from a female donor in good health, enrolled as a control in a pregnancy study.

The CDR3 DNA follows: TGTGCCAGCAGCTTATCTAATTACGAGCAGTACTTC. It specifies CASSLSNYEQYF. The chain joins TRBV7-9 to TRBJ2-7; unclear D gene. Trimming cost V 2 bases and J 4 bases, with 6 bases left between them. The germline V gene has CDR1 SEHNR and CDR2 FQNEAQ (reference sequence). The CDR3 covers 12 residues.

CDR3 bases: TGTGCCAGCAGTGAAGCGCCTGAGACAGATACGCAGTATTTT. Protein product: CASSEAPETDTQYF. The V and J genes are TRBV6-1 and TRBJ2-3; D gene uncertain. This CDR3 contains 14 residues. With 0 bases removed from V and 3 bases from J, the gap between germline ends came to 7 bases. Germline CDR1 is MNHNS and CDR2 is SASEGT.

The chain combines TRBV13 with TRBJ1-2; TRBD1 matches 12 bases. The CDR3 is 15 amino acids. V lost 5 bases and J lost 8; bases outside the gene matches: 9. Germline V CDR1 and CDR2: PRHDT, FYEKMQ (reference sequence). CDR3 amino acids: CASSQGQGAVRGYTF. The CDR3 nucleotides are TGTGCCAGCAGCCAGGGACAGGGGGCAGTACGGGGCTACACCTTC.

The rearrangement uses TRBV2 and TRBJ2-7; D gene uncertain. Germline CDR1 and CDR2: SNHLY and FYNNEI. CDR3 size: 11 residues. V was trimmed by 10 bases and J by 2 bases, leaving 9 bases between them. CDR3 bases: TGTGCCATCGACATAACCTACGAGCAGTACTTC. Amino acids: CAIDITYEQYF.

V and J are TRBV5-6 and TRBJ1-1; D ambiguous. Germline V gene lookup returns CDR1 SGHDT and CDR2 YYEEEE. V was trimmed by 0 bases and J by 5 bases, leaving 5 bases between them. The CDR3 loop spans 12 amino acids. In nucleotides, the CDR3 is TGTGCCAGCAGCTTGGCCGTGACTGAAGCTTTCTTT. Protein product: CASSLAVTEAFF.

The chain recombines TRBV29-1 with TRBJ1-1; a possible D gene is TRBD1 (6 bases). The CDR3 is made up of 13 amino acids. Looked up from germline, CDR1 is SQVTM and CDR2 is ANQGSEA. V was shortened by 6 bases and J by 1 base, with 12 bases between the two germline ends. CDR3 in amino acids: CSVTRGGNTEAFF. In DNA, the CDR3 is TGCAGCGTGACTAGGGGGGGGAACACTGAAGCTTTCTTT.

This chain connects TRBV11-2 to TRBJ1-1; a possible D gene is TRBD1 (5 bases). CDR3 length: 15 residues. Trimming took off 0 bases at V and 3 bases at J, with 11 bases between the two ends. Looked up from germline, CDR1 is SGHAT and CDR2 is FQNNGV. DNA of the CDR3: TGTGCCAGCAGCTTAGATACGTGGGGGGACACTGAAGCTTTCTTT. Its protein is CASSLDTWGDTEAFF. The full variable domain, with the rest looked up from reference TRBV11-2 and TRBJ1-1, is EAGVAQSPRYKIIEKRQSVAFWCNPISGHATLYWYQQILGQGPKLLIQFQNNGVVDDSQLPKDRFSAERLKGVDSTLKIQPAKLEDSAVYLCASSLDTWGDTEAFFGQGTRLTVV.

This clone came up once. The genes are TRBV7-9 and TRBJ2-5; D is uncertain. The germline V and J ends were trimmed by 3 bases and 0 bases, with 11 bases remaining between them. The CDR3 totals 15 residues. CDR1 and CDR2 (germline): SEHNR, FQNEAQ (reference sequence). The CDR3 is CASSLRRDYQETQYF. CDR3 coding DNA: TGTGCCAGCAGCTTGCGAAGAGACTACCAAGAGACCCAGTACTTC.

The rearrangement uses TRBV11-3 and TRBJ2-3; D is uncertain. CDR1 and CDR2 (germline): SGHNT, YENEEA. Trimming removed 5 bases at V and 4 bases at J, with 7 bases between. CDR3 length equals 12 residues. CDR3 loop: CASSRSADTQYF. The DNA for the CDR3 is TGTGCCAGCAGCCGGAGCGCAGATACGCAGTATTTT.

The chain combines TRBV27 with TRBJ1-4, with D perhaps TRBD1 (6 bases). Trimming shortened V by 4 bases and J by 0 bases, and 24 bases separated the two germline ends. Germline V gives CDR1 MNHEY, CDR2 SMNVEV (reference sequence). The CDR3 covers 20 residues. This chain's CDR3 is CASSSRTTGHLVATNEKLFF. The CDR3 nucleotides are TGTGCCAGCAGTTCCCGGACCACGGGACACCTGGTTGCAACTAATGAAAAACTGTTTTTT.